These T cell receptor beta chains were read from a single sample in a study of early T cells in non-severe SARS-CoV-2 infection. TCRdb used MiXCR to reprocess the 5' RACE reads, holding one entry per CDR3 protein. The sample records 25,000 to 35,000 distinct CDR3 sequences, about 2.9% being singletons. The specimen was whole blood. These receptors were collected from an adult who was a healthcare worker with PCR-confirmed SARS-CoV-2 infection or an uninfected control (not recorded which). The CDR3 runs from the conserved cysteine through the conserved F or W. D genes are given only for firm matches. Expanded clones are given a class, and other clones once, few, many or no size at all.

clone size	D gene	V gene	J gene	CDR3 length	CDR3 protein	CDR3 DNA
many	NA	TRBV20-1	TRBJ2-3	15	CSARFRIFSTDTQYF	TGCAGTGCTAGATTCCGGATTTTTAGCACAGATACGCAGTATTTT
many	NA	TRBV29-1	TRBJ2-5	12	CSVMTSRGTQYF	TGCAGCGTTATGACTAGTCGGGGGACCCAGTACTTC
many	NA	TRBV7-9	TRBJ1-3	15	CASSLERPVGNTIYF	TGTGCCAGCAGCTTAGAACGGCCAGTTGGAAACACCATATATTTT
few	TRBD1	TRBV6-1	TRBJ1-1	15	CASSEPGGVRTEAFF	TGTGCCAGCAGTGAGCCAGGGGGCGTGCGCACTGAAGCTTTCTTT
NA	NA	TRBV5-1	TRBJ1-1	15	CASSLQGPMNTEAFF	TGCGCCAGCAGCTTGCAGGGTCCCATGAACACTGAAGCTTTCTTT
many	NA	TRBV12-3/TRBV12-4	TRBJ1-2	14	CASSLVAANYGYTF	TGTGCCAGCAGTTTAGTGGCAGCTAACTATGGCTACACCTTC
many	NA	TRBV6-6	TRBJ2-1	17	CASSYPQAGKQYNEQFF	TGTGCCAGCAGTTACCCCCAGGCGGGCAAACAGTACAATGAGCAGTTCTTC
NA	TRBD1	TRBV5-6	TRBJ2-3	13	CASSHRQGGTQYF	TGTGCCAGCAGCCATCGACAGGGCGGAACGCAGTATTTT
many	NA	TRBV7-2	TRBJ2-2	14	CASSLWLVGGELFF	TGTGCCAGCAGCTTGTGGCTAGTGGGCGGGGAGCTGTTTTTT
many	NA	TRBV6-1	TRBJ1-5	15	CASSTHGRGNQPQHF	TGTGCCAGCAGCACCCACGGGCGAGGCAATCAGCCCCAGCATTTT
many	NA	TRBV12-3/TRBV12-4	TRBJ2-2	14	CAIHSLGEGGELFF	TGTGCCATCCATAGTCTCGGGGAAGGCGGGGAGCTGTTTTTT
many	TRBD2	TRBV7-2	TRBJ2-3	16	CASSLGRGTSTDTQYF	TGTGCCAGCAGCTTAGGGCGGGGGACTAGCACAGATACGCAGTATTTT
many	TRBD2	TRBV5-8	TRBJ2-1	15	CASSPSGGAGNEQFF	TGTGCCAGCAGCCCAAGCGGGGGGGCGGGCAATGAGCAGTTCTTC
many	NA	TRBV12-3/TRBV12-4	TRBJ1-2	15	CASSREGGGDYGYTF	TGTGCCAGCAGTCGAGAGGGCGGGGGAGACTATGGCTACACCTTC
many	NA	TRBV20-1	TRBJ2-1	13	CSSDRSSYNEQFF	TGCAGTTCCGACAGGAGCTCCTACAATGAGCAGTTCTTC
many	TRBD1	TRBV25-1	TRBJ2-3	19	CASSESLRIGTGGADTQYF	TGTGCCAGCAGTGAAAGTCTTCGGATAGGGACAGGGGGTGCAGATACGCAGTATTTT
few	NA	TRBV28	TRBJ1-1	14	CASSLTGVGTEAFF	TGTGCCAGCAGTTTAACGGGGGTCGGCACTGAAGCTTTCTTT